One and the same sample provided the 28 T cell receptor beta chains below, sequenced in a study of blood T cell repertoires in COVID-19. Here immunoSEQ multiplex PCR was the method, and the copy in TCRdb shows in-frame clones only, minus some. The sample has over 250,000 clones, about nine tenths seen once. The sample consisted of peripheral blood. These TCRs come from a man aged 50-59 years with acute or convalescent COVID-19.

The rearrangement uses TRBV10-3 and TRBJ1-2, with D perhaps matching TRBD1 (5 bases). Germline V CDR1 and CDR2: ENHRY, SYGVKD. V was pared by 6 bases and J by 5 bases, with 13 bases between. This CDR3 is built from 13 residues. The CDR3 loop is CAIRGGPSYGYTF. The CDR3 DNA reads TGTGCCATCAGGGGGGGACCGAGTTATGGCTACACCTTC.

V is TRBV7-2 and J is TRBJ1-2; perhaps TRBD1 as D (6 bases). Germline V gives CDR1 SGHTA, CDR2 FQGNSA. Trimming took off 7 bases at V and 3 bases at J, with 15 bases between the two ends. CDR3 length: 14 residues. The CDR3 loop is CASTSPGHHYGYTF. The CDR3 DNA sequence: TGTGCCAGCACCTCACCGGGACATCACTATGGCTACACCTTC.

J is TRBJ2-3 and V is TRBV5-1, with D perhaps TRBD2 (6 bases). Trimming shortened V by 5 bases and J by 3 bases, and 16 bases separated the two germline ends. The CDR3 contains 15 residues. Germline lookup yields CDR1 SGHRS and CDR2 YFSETQ. DNA for the CDR3: TGCGCCAGCAGAACAGCGGGTTGGGGTACAGATACGCAGTATTTT. It codes for CASRTAGWGTDTQYF. The full variable domain, with the rest looked up from reference TRBV5-1 and TRBJ2-3, is KAGVTQTPRYLIKTRGQQVTLSCSPISGHRSVSWYQQTPGQGLQFLFEYFSETQRNKGNFPGRFSGRQFSNSRSEMNVSTLELGDSALYLCASRTAGWGTDTQYFGPGTRLTVL.

The genes are TRBV27 and TRBJ1-1; D is ambiguous. The germline V gene has CDR1 MNHEY and CDR2 SMNVEV (reference sequence). Trimming stripped 0 bases from V and 1 base from J, with 12 bases between. This CDR3 has 16 residues. The CDR3 bases are TGTGCCAGCAGTTTATCTTCGGGAGAGTGGAACACTGAAGCTTTCTTT. This gives the protein CASSLSSGEWNTEAFF.

The V and J genes are TRBV3-1 (or the pseudogene TRBV3-2) and TRBJ1-1; tentatively, D is TRBD1 (5 bases). The germline gives CDR1 LGHDT, CDR2 YNNKEL (reference sequence). Trimming removed 4 bases from V and 0 bases from J, with 9 bases in between. The CDR3 has 14 amino acids. The CDR3 region is CASSPKGLNTEAFF. CDR3 nucleotides: TGTGCCAGCAGCCCGAAGGGGTTGAACACTGAAGCTTTCTTT.

This rearrangement joins TRBV7-2 to TRBJ1-2; no clear D gene. Per the germline V gene, CDR1 is SGHTA and CDR2 is FQGNSA. The CDR3 runs to 14 residues. V gave up 2 bases and J gave up 0 bases, with 7 bases separating them. CDR3 in amino acids: CASSLTSTNYGYTF. CDR3 DNA sequence: TGTGCCAGCAGCTTAACGTCTACTAACTATGGCTACACCTTC.

The chain links TRBV5-1 to TRBJ1-4; TRBD1 agrees at 8 bases. V lost 1 base, J lost 6 bases, and 8 bases stayed unmatched. Germline-derived CDR1 and CDR2 are SGHRS and YFSETQ. The length of the CDR3 is 16 residues. CDR3 sequence reads: CASSLTLTGGDEKLFF. The DNA for the CDR3 is TGCGCCAGCAGCTTGACTTTAACAGGGGGAGATGAAAAACTGTTTTTT.

CDR3 nucleotides: TGTGCCAGCAGCCATCCCCTCCAATCGAGGGGGCCCTACGAGCAGTACTTC. It codes for CASSHPLQSRGPYEQYF. The V gene is TRBV4-2, the J gene TRBJ2-7, with 7 bases that match TRBD1. The CDR3 totals 17 residues. The junction had 13 bases not matched to a gene; V was cut back by 3 bases and J by 2 bases. The V gene's germline CDR1 is LGHNA and CDR2 YNFKEQ.

The chain has TRBV2 and TRBJ2-2; D is possibly TRBD1 (6 bases). V gave up 7 bases and J gave up 2 bases, with 14 bases separating them. The CDR3 has 15 residues. Germline values: CDR1 SNHLY, CDR2 FYNNEI. The CDR3 loop is CASKGGLSNTGELFF. CDR3 in DNA: TGTGCCAGCAAAGGGGGTTTGAGCAACACCGGGGAGCTGTTTTTT.

The chain uses TRBV19 and TRBJ1-6; a weak D match, TRBD1 (6 bases). Germline V CDR1 and CDR2: LNHDA, SQIVND (reference sequence). Trimming stripped 8 bases from V and 8 bases from J, with 13 bases between. This CDR3 spans 13 amino acids. The CDR3 DNA is TGTGCCAGTGGGGGGGGCGGCTATTCACCCCTCCACTTT. It is translated as CASGGGGYSPLHF. Together with reference TRBV19 and TRBJ1-6, the CDR3 gives the full variable domain: DGGITQSPKYLFRKEGQNVTLSCEQNLNHDAMYWYRQDPGQGLRLIYYSQIVNDFQKGDIAEGYSVSREKKESFPLTVTSAQKNPTAFYLCASGGGGYSPLHFGNGTRLTVT.

CDR3 sequence: CASIDTGGADTQYF. The CDR3, as DNA: TGTGCCAGCATAGATACAGGGGGCGCAGATACGCAGTATTTT. The genes are TRBV27 and TRBJ2-3, with TRBD1 matching 9 bases. Germline V gives CDR1 MNHEY, CDR2 SMNVEV (reference sequence). Trimming cost V 7 bases and J 4 bases; bases outside gene matches: 6. The CDR3 loop spans 14 amino acids.

The chain carries TRBV5-1 and TRBJ1-6; D is possibly TRBD1 (6 bases). The ends were cut back, 4 bases at V and 8 bases at J, with 13 bases in the middle. The CDR3 contains 14 residues. The V gene's germline CDR1 is SGHRS and CDR2 YFSETQ. CDR3 coding DNA: TGCGCCAGCAGCGTACAGGGTGGGGATTCACCCCTCCACTTT. Translating gives CASSVQGGDSPLHF.

The table lists this clone with a count of one. This chain uses TRBV27 with TRBJ1-1; 10 nucleotides match TRBD1. CDR3 length equals 13 residues. Germline V gene data show CDR1 as MNHEY and CDR2 as SMNVEV (reference sequence). Trimming removed 11 bases from V and 4 bases from J; junction bases left unmatched: 7. CDR3 loop: CASGRTGGTEAFF. The CDR3 region has the DNA TGTGCCTCAGGGCGGACAGGGGGCACTGAAGCTTTCTTT.

This chain connects TRBV11-3 to TRBJ2-1; TRBD1 agrees at 7 bases. The J segment lost 7 bases and the V segment lost 5 bases, leaving 5 bases of the junction unmatched. Germline loops: CDR1 SGHNT, CDR2 YENEEA. CDR3 length: 13 residues. This CDR3 is CASSAGTENEQFF. The DNA for the CDR3 is TGTGCCAGCAGCGCCGGGACAGAGAATGAGCAGTTCTTC.

The chain links TRBV23-1 to TRBJ2-7; no firm D call. TRBV23-1 is noted as an ORF with a role that remains uncertain. The CDR3 spans 15 residues. V lost 4 bases, J lost 5 bases, and 18 bases lay in between. This CDR3 is CASSPISGRTDEQYF. Written as DNA, the CDR3 is TGCGCCAGCAGTCCCATCTCCGGTCGTACGGACGAGCAGTACTTC.

The V call is TRBV20-1, the J call TRBJ2-7; 9 nucleotides line up with TRBD1. There are 14 residues in the CDR3. V was clipped by 3 bases and J by 5 bases; unmatched bases: 8. From germline, CDR1 is DFQATT and CDR2 SNEGSKA (reference sequence). Here the CDR3 DNA reads TGCAGTGCTAGTTGGGGGACAGGGTCCGACGAGCAGTACTTC. Its translation is CSASWGTGSDEQYF.

The chain combines TRBV5-6 with TRBJ2-4; D call uncertain. This CDR3 spans 16 amino acids. V lost 0 bases, J lost 2 bases, and 12 bases lay in between. Germline V lookup: CDR1 SGHDT, CDR2 YYEEEE. CDR3 nucleotides: TGTGCCAGCAGCTTGGTCTCTGCGTTGTCCAAAAACATTCAGTACTTC. Its translation is CASSLVSALSKNIQYF.

The chain is built from TRBV6-5 and TRBJ1-2; D remains ambiguous. CDR1 MNHEY and CDR2 SVGAGI come from the germline V gene. Trimming removed 2 bases from V and 4 bases from J, with 8 bases in between. There are 13 residues in the CDR3. The CDR3 here is CASSYGRLYGYTF. In DNA, the CDR3 is TGTGCCAGCAGTTACGGCAGACTCTATGGCTACACCTTC.

The genes are TRBV4-1 and TRBJ2-3; 8 bases match TRBD2. Germline V lookup: CDR1 MGHRA, CDR2 YSYEKL. V was pared by 4 bases and J by 5 bases, with 8 bases of the junction left unmatched. CDR3 size: 15 residues. The CDR3 region has the DNA TGCGCCAGCAGCCTACTCGGGGGGGCCAAAGATACGCAGTATTTT. Its translation is CASSLLGGAKDTQYF.

This rearrangement joins TRBV18 to TRBJ2-7; D remains ambiguous. The CDR3 runs to 14 residues. CDR1 and CDR2 (germline): KGHSH, LQKENI. The germline V and J ends were trimmed by 4 bases and 4 bases, with 14 bases remaining between them. CDR3 sequence (DNA): TGTGCCAGCTCACTACCCGGTCTCTCATACGAGCAGTACTTC. It encodes CASSLPGLSYEQYF.

The rearrangement joins TRBV19 to TRBJ1-5; D unclear. The CDR3 has 14 amino acids. Germline lookup yields CDR1 LNHDA and CDR2 SQIVND (reference sequence). The V end lost 1 base, the J end lost 9 bases, and 13 bases lay between the germline ends. The CDR3 nucleotides are TGTGCCAGTAGTATAGGCGGCGATCGGCGGCCCCAGCATTTT. Translation gives CASSIGGDRRPQHF. The full variable domain, its missing parts supplied by reference TRBV19 and TRBJ1-5, is DGGITQSPKYLFRKEGQNVTLSCEQNLNHDAMYWYRQDPGQGLRLIYYSQIVNDFQKGDIAEGYSVSREKKESFPLTVTSAQKNPTAFYLCASSIGGDRRPQHFGDGTRLSIL.

This chain links TRBV5-6 with TRBJ1-1; D remains unclear. The CDR3 length is 15 residues. The germline gives CDR1 SGHDT, CDR2 YYEEEE. Trimming shortened V by 2 bases and J by 0 bases, and 11 bases separated the two germline ends. The CDR3 DNA follows: TGTGCCAGCAGCTTTGGGCTCAATCTGAACACTGAAGCTTTCTTT. It is translated as CASSFGLNLNTEAFF.

Regarding this clone: This CDR3 is also generated by other DNA sequences in the sample. The chain employs TRBV2 and TRBJ1-5, with 8 bases that match TRBD1. This CDR3 contains 14 residues. The trim removed 4 bases at V and 5 bases at J, leaving 4 bases unmatched. Germline CDR1 reads SNHLY; CDR2 reads FYNNEI. CDR3 DNA: TGTGCCAGCAGTGTGTCAGGGGGCGATCAGCCCCAGCATTTT. This translates into CASSVSGGDQPQHF.

The V and J genes are TRBV19 and TRBJ1-5; the D gene is possibly TRBD1 (6 bases). CDR1 and CDR2 from the germline V gene are LNHDA and SQIVND (reference sequence). This CDR3 region has 16 residues. Trimming cost V 5 bases and J 6 bases, with 20 bases left between them. CDR3 sequence reads: CASSFMGSRGIQPQHF. DNA for the CDR3: TGTGCCAGTAGTTTTATGGGAAGCAGGGGAATTCAGCCCCAGCATTTT.

The rearrangement uses TRBV19 and TRBJ2-5; D gene uncertain. Trimming took off 3 bases at V and 4 bases at J, with 9 bases between the two ends. From germline, CDR1 is LNHDA and CDR2 SQIVND (reference sequence). CDR3 length: 13 residues. In DNA form, the CDR3 reads TGTGCCAGTAGTATCCCGCTCGGAGAGACCCAGTACTTC. It codes for CASSIPLGETQYF. The complete variable domain, with remaining parts taken from reference TRBV19 and TRBJ2-5, reads DGGITQSPKYLFRKEGQNVTLSCEQNLNHDAMYWYRQDPGQGLRLIYYSQIVNDFQKGDIAEGYSVSREKKESFPLTVTSAQKNPTAFYLCASSIPLGETQYFGPGTRLLVL.

The chain employs TRBV5-8 and TRBJ2-3; 9 bases are a match to TRBD2. Germline values: CDR1 SGHTS, CDR2 YDEGEE. V was clipped by 10 bases and J by 4 bases; unmatched bases: 13. The CDR3 extends over 15 amino acids. Written as DNA, the CDR3 is TGTGCCGCAGCTGCCGGGACTAGCTTCCCAGATACGCAGTATTTT. Its translation is CAAAAGTSFPDTQYF.

The chain couples TRBV4-2 to TRBJ2-5; 10 bases are shared with TRBD2. Looked up from germline, CDR1 is LGHNA and CDR2 is YNFKEQ. CDR3 length: 16 residues. The trim removed 0 bases at V and 6 bases at J, leaving 7 bases unmatched. The CDR3 loop reads CASSQDGASGGKTQYF. The CDR3 DNA sequence: TGTGCCAGCAGCCAAGATGGTGCTAGCGGGGGAAAGACCCAGTACTTC.

The chain recombines TRBV6-5 with TRBJ1-5; D unclear. Germline V gene data show CDR1 as MNHEY and CDR2 as SVGAGI. V lost 8 bases and J lost 2, with 16 bases in between. The CDR3 contains 15 residues. CDR3: CASAPTSAGNQPQHF. The CDR3 nucleotides read TGTGCCAGCGCCCCTACATCAGCGGGCAATCAGCCCCAGCATTTT.